These 9 T cell receptor beta chains were sequenced from one sample in a study of cytomegalovirus exposure and HLA in healthy donors. Use of 60 Vbeta and 13 Jbeta primers characterized the PCR. TCRdb's table, derived via immunoSEQ multiplex PCR, lists solely in-frame clones and lacks some. Of some 180,000 clones in the sample, roughly 80% were seen once. The sequenced sample was PBMCs. These receptors all come from a man aged 40-50 years in good health and CMV-seronegative.

In DNA form, the CDR3 reads TGTGCCAGCCAAAGAGCGGGGACCTCTGGGGCCAAAAACATTCAGTACTTC. Translated: CASQRAGTSGAKNIQYF. The chain couples TRBV14 to TRBJ2-4; TRBD2 aligns across 7 bases. This CDR3 contains 17 residues. Trimming cost V 8 bases and J 1 base; bases outside gene matches: 14. Germline CDR1 is SGHDN and CDR2 is FVKESK.

The J gene is TRBJ1-6, the V gene TRBV9; the D is unclear. Trimming shortened V by 5 bases and J by 6 bases, and 12 bases separated the two germline ends. The germline CDR1 and CDR2 sequences are SGDLS and YYNGEE. The CDR3 totals 14 residues. The CDR3 bases are TGTGCCAGCAGTGTGACGGACTTTAATTCACCCCTCCACTTT. Residues: CASSVTDFNSPLHF.

V and J are TRBV7-2 and TRBJ2-7, with TRBD1 identical over 7 bases. There are 13 residues in the CDR3. Germline V CDR1 and CDR2: SGHTA, FQGNSA. V lost 5 bases and J lost 3; bases outside the gene matches: 4. Here the CDR3 DNA reads TGTGCCAGCAGCCCACGGACAGGCTACGAGCAGTACTTC. Translated, it gives CASSPRTGYEQYF.

The chain couples TRBV4-3 to TRBJ2-3, with 8 bases fitting TRBD2. Germline V gives CDR1 LGHNA, CDR2 YSLEER. The V gene end was trimmed by 0 bases and the J gene end by 4 bases; junction bases not matched to a gene: 12. The CDR3 is 18 residues long. The CDR3: CASSQDRFSGGPPDTQYF. The CDR3 DNA reads as TGCGCCAGCAGCCAAGACCGATTCTCGGGGGGGCCCCCAGATACGCAGTATTTT.

V is TRBV9 and J is TRBJ2-5; the match to TRBD2 covers 9 bases. The J segment lost 5 bases and the V segment lost 4 bases, leaving 12 bases of the junction unmatched. This CDR3 is 16 amino acids long. Per the germline V gene, CDR1 is SGDLS and CDR2 is YYNGEE. The CDR3 sequence is CASSTSWTSAGETQYF. In DNA, the CDR3 is TGTGCCAGCAGCACGAGCTGGACTAGCGCGGGGGAGACCCAGTACTTC.

The chain combines TRBV7-8 with TRBJ2-7; D is perhaps TRBD1 (5 bases). Per germline, CDR1 SGHVS and CDR2 FQNEAQ. The CDR3 is 15 residues long. The ends were cut back, 7 bases at V and 3 bases at J, with 19 bases in the middle. Here the CDR3 reads CASTPPPTAGYEQYF. The CDR3 nucleotides are TGTGCCAGCACCCCGCCCCCGACAGCCGGCTACGAGCAGTACTTC.

On this clone itself: The sample contains more than one DNA sequence encoding this CDR3. V usage is TRBV18 and J usage is TRBJ1-5, with 8 positions matching TRBD1. The CDR3 totals 15 residues. From germline, CDR1 is KGHSH and CDR2 LQKENI. Trimming at V came to 3 bases and at J to 1 base, leaving 2 bases not matched to a gene. DNA of the CDR3: TGTGCCAGCTCACCGGGACAGGTGAGCAATCAGCCCCAGCATTTT. Residues: CASSPGQVSNQPQHF.

V and J are TRBV28 and TRBJ1-3; TRBD1 aligns across 10 bases. Trimming removed 8 bases from V and 1 base from J; junction bases left unmatched: 11. The CDR3 is 17 amino acids. Germline V gives CDR1 MDHEN, CDR2 SYDVKM. CDR3 region: CASFGQGEFSSGNTIYF. The CDR3 DNA is TGTGCCAGCTTCGGACAGGGGGAGTTTAGTTCTGGAAACACCATATATTTT.

This rearrangement joins TRBV5-1 to TRBJ2-7, with 7 bases lining up with TRBD1. V lost 3 bases, J lost 5 bases, and 5 bases stayed unmatched. CDR1 and CDR2 from the germline V gene are SGHRS and YFSETQ. The CDR3 extends over 13 amino acids. Here the CDR3 DNA reads TGCGCCAGCAGCTCAACAGGGGAAAACGAGCAGTACTTC. Its translation is CASSSTGENEQYF. Complete variable domain (other parts from reference TRBV5-1 and TRBJ2-7): KAGVTQTPRYLIKTRGQQVTLSCSPISGHRSVSWYQQTPGQGLQFLFEYFSETQRNKGNFPGRFSGRQFSNSRSEMNVSTLELGDSALYLCASSSTGENEQYFGPGTRLTVT.